What follows describes a single T cell receptor (beta chain). Its antigen is currently not known. Base-call qualities are not available, and no considerably larger clone is one nucleotide away. This entry comes from a study of shared clonotypes between healthy human individuals (dated by TCRdb to 2018 to 2021). Regarding the study in general: A couple of women and a few men aged 18 to 49 years were included in the cohort. For each donor, three plates each were used for CD4 naive and CD4 memory, two plates were used for CD8 naive, and one plate was used for CD8 memory. To estimate repertoire size and how much clonotype sharing occurs between individuals, the study deeply sequenced the blood TCR repertoires of a handful of healthy adults. Different laboratories and diverse techniques were used to prepare libraries and sequence TCR repertoires, to increase sequencing depth and limit assay-specific biases. Between about 0.9 and 9 billion PBMCs per donor were obtained by leukapheresis. The paper's findings and limits, for the study overall: When four donors were compared, the shared fraction of clonotypes was around 5% for naive CD4, over 3% for naive CD8, about 2.5% for memory CD4, and roughly 0.4% for memory CD8. Larger estimated clonotype richness was generally found for naive subsets than for memory subsets. Pairwise subsampling indicated that sequencing depth was expected to affect the degree of clonotype sharing among donors. Compared with non-shared clonotypes, the clonotypes found in all four sorted-subset donors had higher generation probabilities. The genetic and exposure-history diversity represented was limited by the small number of donors. Sampling was restricted to blood, and TCR repertoires in tissues likely differ from the TCR repertoires found in blood. Incomplete sequencing was indicated by rarefaction of sorted-subset datasets, despite the large sequencing depth.

TCR CDR3 regions were amplified from genomic DNA by multiplex PCR using the deep immunoSEQ assay. Genomic DNA extracted from each cell subset was distributed evenly over all wells of several immunoSEQ 96-well plates, and each plate served as one replicate. For sorted subsets, approximately 200 ng of genomic DNA, equivalent to some 30,000 T cell genomes, went into each replicate PCR. The purified libraries were quantified using a Qubit 3.0 fluorometer, sized with a Bioanalyzer 2100, and then quantified again using the KAPA Library Quantification kit. Every immunoSEQ 96-well plate was sequenced on a dedicated single-read 150-cycle Illumina NextSeq 550 flow cell. The study's own analysis went as follows. Because only junctional sequences without quality scores were contained in the immunoSEQ output, filtering matching that applied to full-length reads could not be performed. To assign V/J genes and CDR3, sequences were annotated against IMGT germline references using PyIR, a Python wrapper for IgBLAST v1.9. Reads were removed for weak V/J assignments (E-value above 1e-6), missing CDR3, stop codons, out-of-frame junctions, or ambiguous translated residues. A V3J clonotype was defined by an identical inferred V gene, J gene, and CDR3 amino acid sequence. The percentage overlap between two repertoires was calculated by dividing the number of shared unique clonotypes by the size of the smaller repertoire. Three approaches were used to assess repertoire richness: RTK rarefaction, the Chao1 estimator, and Recon v2.1 estimates of unobserved clonotypes. Generation probabilities were computed with OLGA for all TCRbeta clonotypes obtained by the gDNA method from a handful of donors. The clones in this table, taken by TCRdb from immuneACCESS, are in-frame only. Not every clone is retained; where verified, under half of the shortfall comes from an unresolved V gene, and the cause of the rest is unknown. D and trimming were read from the DNA, whereas the V and J calls and clone size are those reported in that table. Recorded for this sample are about 2 million clones; around 95% of them occurred a single time. The ten biggest clones cover roughly 0.13% of the sample.

The donors were healthy, HIV-negative adults who had no recently reported acute infections or vaccinations. All donors were Caucasian adults living in Nashville, Tennessee, USA. CD4+ T cells were enriched by magnetic negative selection, after which naive cells were positively selected on CD45RA and the negative fraction was taken as the memory subset. Blood was collected by leukapheresis, and PBMCs were isolated by Ficoll-Histopaque density gradient centrifugation and then cryopreserved in liquid nitrogen vapor phase. Analytical flow cytometry was used to check the purity and quantity of every magnetically sorted T cell population. From each sorted fraction, genomic DNA was isolated and quantified by UV absorbance on a Nanodrop 2000c. CDR3 length: 12 amino acids, cysteine to phenylalanine. Only the CDR3 part of the read is kept: 36 bases, read in frame from the first base. Deletion took 4 bases off V and 1 base off J, with a span of 4 bases between the germline ends. Sequences MNHNY (CDR1) and SVGAGI (CDR2) are obtained from the germline V gene (reference sequence).

Recombination connected TRBV6-6 to TRBJ1-1; no D gene is confidently identified. Sequenced sample: naive CD4+ T cells sorted from blood. Taken with the paper, the label for cell subset or site translates to: CD45RA+ positively selected. This clonotype was sampled from a man between 18 and 29 years old in good health. The nucleotide sequence is given as TGTGCCAGCAGTTCAGCGAACACTGAAGCTTTCTTT. This sequence encodes CASSSANTEAFF.